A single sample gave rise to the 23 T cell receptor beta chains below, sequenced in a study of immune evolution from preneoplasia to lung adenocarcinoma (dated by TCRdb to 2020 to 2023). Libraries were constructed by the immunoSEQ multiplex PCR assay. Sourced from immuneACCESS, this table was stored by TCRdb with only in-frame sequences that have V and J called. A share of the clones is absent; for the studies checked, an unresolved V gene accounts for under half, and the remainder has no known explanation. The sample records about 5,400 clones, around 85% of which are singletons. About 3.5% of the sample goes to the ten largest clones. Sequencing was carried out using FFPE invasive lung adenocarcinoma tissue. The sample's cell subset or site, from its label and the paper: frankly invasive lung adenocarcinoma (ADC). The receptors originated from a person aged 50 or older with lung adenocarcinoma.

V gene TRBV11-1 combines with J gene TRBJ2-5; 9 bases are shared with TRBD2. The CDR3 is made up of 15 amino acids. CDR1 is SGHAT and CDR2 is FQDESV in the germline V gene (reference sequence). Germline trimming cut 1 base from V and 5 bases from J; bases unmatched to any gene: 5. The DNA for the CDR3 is TGTGCCAGCAGCTTAGGGGCGGGAGGGCCTGAGACCCAGTACTTC. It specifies CASSLGAGGPETQYF.

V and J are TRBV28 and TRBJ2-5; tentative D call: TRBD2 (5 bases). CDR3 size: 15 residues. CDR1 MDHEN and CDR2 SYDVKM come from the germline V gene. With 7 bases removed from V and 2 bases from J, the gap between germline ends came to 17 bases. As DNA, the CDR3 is TGTGCCAGCACCGTTACCCGCACGGGGCAAGAGACCCAGTACTTC. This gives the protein CASTVTRTGQETQYF.

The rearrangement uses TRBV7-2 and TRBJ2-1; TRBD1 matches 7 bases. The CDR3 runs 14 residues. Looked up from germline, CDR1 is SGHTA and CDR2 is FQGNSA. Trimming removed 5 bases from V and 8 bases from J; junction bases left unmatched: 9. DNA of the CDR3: TGTGCCAGCAGCCCTCGGACAGGTACCGATGAGCAGTTCTTC. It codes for CASSPRTGTDEQFF.

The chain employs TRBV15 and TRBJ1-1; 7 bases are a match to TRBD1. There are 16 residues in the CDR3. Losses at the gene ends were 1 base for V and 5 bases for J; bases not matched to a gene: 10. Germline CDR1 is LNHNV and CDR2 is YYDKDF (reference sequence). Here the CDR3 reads CATSRAPGTVRTEAFF. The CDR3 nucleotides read TGTGCCACCAGCAGAGCCCCTGGGACAGTTAGAACTGAAGCTTTCTTT.

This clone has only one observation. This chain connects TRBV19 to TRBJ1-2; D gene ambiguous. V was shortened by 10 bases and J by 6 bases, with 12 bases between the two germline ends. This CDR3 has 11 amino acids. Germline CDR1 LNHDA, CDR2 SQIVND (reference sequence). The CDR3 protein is CATEREDGYTF. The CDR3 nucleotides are TGTGCCACCGAAAGGGAGGATGGCTACACCTTC.

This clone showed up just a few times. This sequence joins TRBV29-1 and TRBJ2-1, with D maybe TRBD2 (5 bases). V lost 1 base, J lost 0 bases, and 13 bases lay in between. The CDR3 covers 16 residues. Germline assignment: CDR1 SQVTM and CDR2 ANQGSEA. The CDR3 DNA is TGCAGCGTTGAAGGGCCCGAGCGGCGCTCCTACAATGAGCAGTTCTTC. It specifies CSVEGPERRSYNEQFF.

CDR3 nucleotide sequence: TGTGCCAGCTCGGCGGGACAGAACAATGAAAAACTGTTTTTT. Protein sequence: CASSAGQNNEKLFF. The J gene is TRBJ1-4, the V gene TRBV18, with 7 bases matching TRBD1. Germline assignment: CDR1 KGHSH and CDR2 LQKENI. The length of the CDR3 is 14 residues. V was clipped by 6 bases and J by 5 bases; unmatched bases: 6.

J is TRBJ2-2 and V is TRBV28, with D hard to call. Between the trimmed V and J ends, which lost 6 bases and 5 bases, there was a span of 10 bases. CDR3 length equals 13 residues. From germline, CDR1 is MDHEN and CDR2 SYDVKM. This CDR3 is CASRPGGTGELFF. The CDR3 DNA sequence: TGTGCCAGCAGGCCGGGTGGGACCGGGGAGCTGTTTTTT.

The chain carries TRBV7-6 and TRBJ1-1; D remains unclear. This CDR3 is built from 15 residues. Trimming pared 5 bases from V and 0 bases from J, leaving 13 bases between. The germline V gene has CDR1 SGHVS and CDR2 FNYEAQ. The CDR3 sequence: CASSKEADMNTEAFF. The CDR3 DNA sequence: TGTGCCAGCAGCAAAGAGGCGGATATGAACACTGAAGCTTTCTTT.

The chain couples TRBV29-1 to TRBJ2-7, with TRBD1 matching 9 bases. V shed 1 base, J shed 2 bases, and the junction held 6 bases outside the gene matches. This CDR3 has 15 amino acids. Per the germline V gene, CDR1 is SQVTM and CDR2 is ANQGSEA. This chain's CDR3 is CSVEGPGQGTYEQYF. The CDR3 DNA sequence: TGCAGCGTTGAAGGTCCGGGACAGGGCACCTACGAGCAGTACTTC.

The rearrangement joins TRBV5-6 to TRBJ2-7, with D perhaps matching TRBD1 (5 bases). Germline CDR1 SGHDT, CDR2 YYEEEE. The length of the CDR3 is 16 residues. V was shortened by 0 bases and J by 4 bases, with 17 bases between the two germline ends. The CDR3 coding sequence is TGTGCCAGCAGCTTGGCCCCTGGACATGCGTCGTACGAGCAGTACTTC. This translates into CASSLAPGHASYEQYF. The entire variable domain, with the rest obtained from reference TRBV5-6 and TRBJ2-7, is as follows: DAGVTQSPTHLIKTRGQQVTLRCSPKSGHDTVSWYQQALGQGPQFIFQYYEEEERQRGNFPDRFSGHQFPNYSSELNVNALLLGDSALYLCASSLAPGHASYEQYFGPGTRLTVT.

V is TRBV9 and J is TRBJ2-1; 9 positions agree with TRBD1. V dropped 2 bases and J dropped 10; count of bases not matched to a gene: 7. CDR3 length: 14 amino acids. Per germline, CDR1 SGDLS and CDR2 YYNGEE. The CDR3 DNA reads TGTGCCAGCAGCGTCCGGGACAGGGAGGGCGAGCAGTTCTTC. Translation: CASSVRDREGEQFF.

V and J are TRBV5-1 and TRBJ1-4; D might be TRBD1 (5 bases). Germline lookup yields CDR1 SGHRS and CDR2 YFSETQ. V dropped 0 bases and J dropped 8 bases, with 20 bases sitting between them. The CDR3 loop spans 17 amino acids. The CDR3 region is CASSLEGRQGLWEKLFF. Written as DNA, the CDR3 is TGCGCCAGCAGCTTGGAGGGTCGGCAGGGCTTGTGGGAAAAACTGTTTTTT.

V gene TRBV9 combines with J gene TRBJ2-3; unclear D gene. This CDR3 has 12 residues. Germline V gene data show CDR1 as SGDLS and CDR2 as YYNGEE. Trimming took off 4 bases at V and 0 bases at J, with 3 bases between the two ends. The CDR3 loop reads CASSSSTDTQYF. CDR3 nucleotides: TGTGCCAGCAGCTCGAGCACAGATACGCAGTATTTT.

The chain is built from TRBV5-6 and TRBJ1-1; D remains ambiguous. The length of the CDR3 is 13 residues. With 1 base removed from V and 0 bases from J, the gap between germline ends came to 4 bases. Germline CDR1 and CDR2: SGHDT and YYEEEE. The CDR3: CASSLRVNTEAFF. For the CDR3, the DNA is TGTGCCAGCAGCTTGCGGGTGAACACTGAAGCTTTCTTT.

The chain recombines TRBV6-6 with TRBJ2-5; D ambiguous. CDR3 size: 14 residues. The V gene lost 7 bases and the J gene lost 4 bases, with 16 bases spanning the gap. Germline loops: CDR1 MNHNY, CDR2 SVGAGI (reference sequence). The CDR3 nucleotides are TGTGCCAGCAACCCCAGTTATGGCCTAGAGACCCAGTACTTC. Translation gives CASNPSYGLETQYF.

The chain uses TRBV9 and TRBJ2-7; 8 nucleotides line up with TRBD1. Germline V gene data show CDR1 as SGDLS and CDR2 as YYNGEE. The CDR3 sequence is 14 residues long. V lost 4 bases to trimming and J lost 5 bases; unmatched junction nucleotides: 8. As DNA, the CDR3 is TGTGCCAGCAGCCCGGGACAGGCGACACACGAGCAGTACTTC. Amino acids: CASSPGQATHEQYF.

This CDR3 reads CASSSRQGELFF. The CDR3 coding sequence is TGTGCCAGCAGCTCCAGACAGGGGGAGCTGTTTTTT. The rearrangement links TRBV11-3 to TRBJ2-2; possibly TRBD1 for D (5 bases). The CDR3 is 12 amino acids. CDR1 and CDR2 from the germline V gene are SGHNT and YENEEA. V was trimmed by 4 bases and J by 8 bases, leaving 8 bases between them.

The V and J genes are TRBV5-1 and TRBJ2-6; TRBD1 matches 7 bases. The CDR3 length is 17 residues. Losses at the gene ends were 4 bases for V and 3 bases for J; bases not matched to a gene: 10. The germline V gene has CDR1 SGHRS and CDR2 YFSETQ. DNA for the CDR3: TGCGCCAGCAGCCCGGCCCCAGGGGGTAGTGGGGCCAACGTCCTGACTTTC. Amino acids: CASSPAPGGSGANVLTF.

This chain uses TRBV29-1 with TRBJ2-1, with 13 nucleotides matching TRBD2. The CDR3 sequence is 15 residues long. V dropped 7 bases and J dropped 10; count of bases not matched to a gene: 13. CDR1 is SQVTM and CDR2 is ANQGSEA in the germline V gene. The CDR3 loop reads CSALTSGRAVLEQFF. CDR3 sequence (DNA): TGCAGCGCCTTAACTAGCGGGAGGGCCGTGTTAGAGCAGTTCTTC.

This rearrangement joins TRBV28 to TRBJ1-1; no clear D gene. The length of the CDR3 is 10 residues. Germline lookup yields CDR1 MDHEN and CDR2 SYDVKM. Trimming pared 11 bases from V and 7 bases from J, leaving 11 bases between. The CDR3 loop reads CASGRYEAFF. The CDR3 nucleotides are TGTGCCTCTGGGCGGTATGAAGCTTTCTTT.

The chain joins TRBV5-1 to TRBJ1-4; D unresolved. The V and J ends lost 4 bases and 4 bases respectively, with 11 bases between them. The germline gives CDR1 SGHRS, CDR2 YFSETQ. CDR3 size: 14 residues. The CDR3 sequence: CASSRTADNEKLFF. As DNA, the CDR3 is TGCGCCAGCAGCCGGACGGCGGATAATGAAAAACTGTTTTTT.

CDR3: CASSLYGNQPQHF. The CDR3 nucleotides are TGTGCCAGCAGCTTATATGGCAATCAGCCCCAGCATTTT. The genes are TRBV7-2 and TRBJ1-5, with D unclear. There are 13 residues in the CDR3. From germline, CDR1 is SGHTA and CDR2 FQGNSA. V was pared by 2 bases and J by 2 bases, with 4 bases between.